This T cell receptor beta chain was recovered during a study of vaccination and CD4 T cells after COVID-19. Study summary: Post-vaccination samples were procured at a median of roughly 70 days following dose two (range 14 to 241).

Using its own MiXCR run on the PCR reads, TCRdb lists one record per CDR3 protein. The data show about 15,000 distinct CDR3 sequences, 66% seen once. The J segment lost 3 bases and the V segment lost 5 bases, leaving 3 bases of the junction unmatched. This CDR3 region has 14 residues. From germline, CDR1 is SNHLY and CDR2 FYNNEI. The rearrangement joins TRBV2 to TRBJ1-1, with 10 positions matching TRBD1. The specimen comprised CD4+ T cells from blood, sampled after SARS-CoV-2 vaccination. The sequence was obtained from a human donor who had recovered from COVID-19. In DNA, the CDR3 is TGTGCCAGCAGTAGACAGGGGGCGCACACTGAAGCTTTCTTT. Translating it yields CASSRQGAHTEAFF.